This entry lists 24 T cell receptor beta chains sequenced from one sample in a study of blood T cell repertoires in COVID-19 (dated by TCRdb to the early 2020s). The receptor library was made with the immunoSEQ multiplex PCR assay. TCRdb carries this immuneACCESS record with in-frame sequences only. Its versions omit some clonotypes, under half of them owing to an unresolved V gene in the studies checked, with the rest unexplained. The sample table contains a few hundred thousand clones; only one count was recorded for 85% of them. Of the sample, roughly 3.7% falls within the top ten clones. Sample: peripheral blood. All receptors derive from a woman between 18 and 29 years old with acute or convalescent COVID-19.

The chain combines TRBV2 with TRBJ2-7, with 9 nucleotides matching TRBD1. Germline CDR1 is SNHLY and CDR2 is FYNNEI. The CDR3 length is 12 residues. The trim removed 7 bases at V and 5 bases at J, leaving 3 bases unmatched. Here the CDR3 reads CASTGQGNEQYF. The CDR3, as DNA: TGTGCCAGCACCGGACAGGGGAACGAGCAGTACTTC.

V usage is TRBV6-5 and J usage is TRBJ1-2; the D gene is possibly TRBD1 (5 bases). This CDR3 contains 14 residues. V lost 6 bases and J 0 bases, leaving 11 bases between the germline ends. The germline CDR1 and CDR2 sequences are MNHEY and SVGAGI. In DNA form, the CDR3 reads TGTGCCAGCAGCGACCGACAGCCTAACTATGGCTACACCTTC. It codes for CASSDRQPNYGYTF.

V and J are TRBV5-1 and TRBJ1-1; no reliable D call. The CDR3 is 15 residues long. Per germline, CDR1 SGHRS and CDR2 YFSETQ. V shed 4 bases and J shed 1 base, with 14 bases lying between them. CDR3 nucleotides: TGCGCCAGCAGCCCCGGACGGCGGGCGAACACTGAAGCTTTCTTT. Protein: CASSPGRRANTEAFF.

This clone was detected a few times. The chain links TRBV18 to TRBJ1-2, with a tentative D call TRBD1 (6 bases). CDR3 size: 13 residues. The ends were cut back, 5 bases at V and 4 bases at J, with 11 bases in the middle. Germline CDR1 KGHSH, CDR2 LQKENI. CDR3 bases: TGTGCCAGCTCAAACACGGACAGCTATGGCTACACCTTC. This gives the protein CASSNTDSYGYTF.

The CDR3 protein is CASSYSFQGTYYGYTF. CDR3 in DNA: TGTGCCAGCAGTTACTCCTTTCAGGGGACCTACTATGGCTACACCTTC. The rearrangement joins TRBV6-5 to TRBJ1-2, with D perhaps matching TRBD1 (6 bases). This CDR3 is 16 amino acids long. Germline values: CDR1 MNHEY, CDR2 SVGAGI. V was shortened by 0 bases and J by 3 bases, with 14 bases between the two germline ends.

This clone was observed a single time. V is TRBV9 and J is TRBJ1-4; D call uncertain. CDR3 size: 15 residues. V shed 4 bases and J shed 5 bases, with 15 bases lying between them. Germline V gene lookup returns CDR1 SGDLS and CDR2 YYNGEE. The CDR3 sequence: CASSPTTGSNEKLFF. The CDR3 nucleotides are TGTGCCAGCAGCCCGACCACCGGGTCGAATGAAAAACTGTTTTTT. The variable domain in full, with the rest retrieved from reference TRBV9 and TRBJ1-4, is DSGVTQTPKHLITATGQRVTLRCSPRSGDLSVYWYQQSLDQGLQFLIQYYNGEERAKGNILERFSAQQFPDLHSELNLSSLELGDSALYFCASSPTTGSNEKLFFGSGTQLSVL.

This chain links TRBV4-1 with TRBJ1-2, with D unresolved. The V gene lost 5 bases and the J gene lost 4 bases, with 8 bases spanning the gap. Germline lookup yields CDR1 MGHRA and CDR2 YSYEKL. There are 12 residues in the CDR3. The DNA for the CDR3 is TGCGCCAGCAGCAGCGATGGCTATGGCTACACCTTC. Residues: CASSSDGYGYTF.

V usage is TRBV11-2 and J usage is TRBJ2-3; the match to TRBD2 covers 10 bases. CDR3 length: 16 residues. The J segment lost 1 base and the V segment lost 3 bases, leaving 4 bases of the junction unmatched. From germline, CDR1 is SGHAT and CDR2 FQNNGV. The CDR3 is CASSFSGTSGTDTQYF. The CDR3 DNA is TGTGCCAGCAGCTTCTCCGGGACTAGCGGCACAGATACGCAGTATTTT. The full variable domain, its missing parts supplied by reference TRBV11-2 and TRBJ2-3, is EAGVAQSPRYKIIEKRQSVAFWCNPISGHATLYWYQQILGQGPKLLIQFQNNGVVDDSQLPKDRFSAERLKGVDSTLKIQPAKLEDSAVYLCASSFSGTSGTDTQYFGPGTRLTVL.

The rearrangement joins TRBV3-1 (or the pseudogene TRBV3-2) to TRBJ1-4, with 9 nucleotides matching TRBD1. Germline V lookup: CDR1 LGHDT, CDR2 YNNKEL (reference sequence). After removal of 4 bases from V and 7 bases from J, the junction contained 7 bases not matched to a gene. The CDR3 extends over 15 amino acids. DNA of the CDR3: TGTGCCAGCAGCCTGGGACAGGGCGAAAGTGAAAAACTGTTTTTT. This sequence encodes CASSLGQGESEKLFF.

The chain couples TRBV14 to TRBJ2-7, with D hard to call. CDR1 and CDR2 from the germline V gene are SGHDN and FVKESK. This CDR3 has 13 residues. The V end lost 5 bases, the J end lost 3 bases, and 11 bases lay between the germline ends. The CDR3 protein is CASSISHLYEQYF. In DNA form, the CDR3 reads TGTGCCAGCAGCATATCACACCTCTACGAGCAGTACTTC.

This clone turned up a few times. The gene calls are TRBV13 and TRBJ2-5; the match to TRBD2 covers 12 bases. This CDR3 has 16 residues. Unmatched junction bases numbered 5, after V lost 5 bases and J lost 1 base. CDR1 and CDR2 from the germline V gene are PRHDT and FYEKMQ (reference sequence). CDR3 residues: CASSLRGLAGQETQYF. Written as DNA, the CDR3 is TGTGCCAGCAGCCTCAGGGGACTAGCGGGCCAAGAGACCCAGTACTTC.

The V gene is TRBV29-1, the J gene TRBJ2-3, with unresolved D. CDR3 length: 10 amino acids. Between the trimmed V and J ends, which lost 6 bases and 3 bases, there was a span of 4 bases. Per the germline V gene, CDR1 is SQVTM and CDR2 is ANQGSEA. Here the CDR3 reads CSVGTDTQYF. The DNA of the CDR3 is TGCAGCGTCGGGACAGATACGCAGTATTTT.

V gene TRBV5-1 combines with J gene TRBJ1-2; D unclear. The germline V gene encodes CDR1 SGHRS and CDR2 YFSETQ. This CDR3 is 15 amino acids long. The V end lost 0 bases, the J end lost 4 bases, and 13 bases lay between the germline ends. CDR3 loop: CASSLELGRSYGYTF. The CDR3 DNA is TGCGCCAGCAGCTTGGAACTGGGGAGAAGCTATGGCTACACCTTC.

This chain connects TRBV9 to TRBJ2-7; tentatively, D is TRBD1 (6 bases). The CDR3 totals 15 residues. Germline CDR1 reads SGDLS; CDR2 reads YYNGEE. V lost 2 bases to trimming and J lost 5 bases, with 17 bases between them. CDR3 sequence reads: CASSVSGTSSHEQYF. The CDR3 nucleotides are TGTGCCAGCAGCGTCTCTGGGACAAGCTCTCACGAGCAGTACTTC.

The chain has TRBV15 and TRBJ2-7, with unresolved D. Germline V gene lookup returns CDR1 LNHNV and CDR2 YYDKDF (reference sequence). Trimming left V 5 bases short and J 6 bases short, with 8 bases between. The CDR3 is made up of 11 amino acids. For the CDR3, the DNA is TGTGCCACCAGCGCGCCTATCGAGCAGTACTTC. This translates into CATSAPIEQYF.

The chain uses TRBV11-3 and TRBJ2-2; possibly TRBD1 for D (5 bases). The ends were cut back, 3 bases at V and 3 bases at J, with 23 bases in the middle. Germline CDR1 SGHNT, CDR2 YENEEA. The CDR3 spans 19 residues. Here the CDR3 DNA reads TGTGCCAGCAGCTTGCCACCCCCAGGGCAGGGCGGAGACACCGGGGAGCTGTTTTTT. Its translation is CASSLPPPGQGGDTGELFF.

This clone was detected only once. The chain uses TRBV10-3 and TRBJ2-1; 9 bases map to TRBD2. The CDR3 covers 15 residues. Germline values: CDR1 ENHRY, CDR2 SYGVKD. Trimming at V came to 4 bases and at J to 2 bases, leaving 3 bases not matched to a gene. This CDR3 reads CAISGAGGPYNEQFF. The DNA of the CDR3 is TGTGCCATCAGTGGAGCGGGGGGCCCCTACAATGAGCAGTTCTTC.

The chain has TRBV5-6 and TRBJ2-7, with 7 bases identical to TRBD1. Germline assignment: CDR1 SGHDT and CDR2 YYEEEE. CDR3 length equals 14 residues. V lost 4 bases to trimming and J lost 0 bases; unmatched junction nucleotides: 4. For the CDR3, the DNA is TGTGCCAGCAGCGGGACAGAATTCTCCTACGAGCAGTACTTC. As protein: CASSGTEFSYEQYF.

The chain links TRBV19 to TRBJ2-1; D perhaps matches TRBD2 (6 bases). The ends were cut back, 1 base at V and 10 bases at J, with 26 bases in the middle. The CDR3 totals 18 residues. Germline loops: CDR1 LNHDA, CDR2 SQIVND (reference sequence). The CDR3 reads CASSIVLLAGSGVWEQFF. The CDR3 region has the DNA TGTGCCAGTAGTATAGTTCTCCTCGCGGGGTCTGGTGTATGGGAGCAGTTCTTC.

The rearrangement uses TRBV5-1 and TRBJ2-7; possibly TRBD1 for D (5 bases). CDR3 size: 13 residues. Per germline, CDR1 SGHRS and CDR2 YFSETQ. The ends were cut back, 1 base at V and 0 bases at J, with 5 bases in the middle. CDR3 DNA sequence: TGCGCCAGCAGCTTGCAGGGCTCCTACGAGCAGTACTTC. As protein: CASSLQGSYEQYF. The complete variable domain, with remaining parts taken from reference TRBV5-1 and TRBJ2-7, reads KAGVTQTPRYLIKTRGQQVTLSCSPISGHRSVSWYQQTPGQGLQFLFEYFSETQRNKGNFPGRFSGRQFSNSRSEMNVSTLELGDSALYLCASSLQGSYEQYFGPGTRLTVT.

This clone was recorded only once. The chain recombines TRBV5-5 with TRBJ1-1; D not resolved. V was trimmed by 4 bases and J by 1 base, leaving 11 bases between them. Germline assignment: CDR1 SGHKS and CDR2 YYEKEE (reference sequence). The CDR3 extends over 14 amino acids. The CDR3 nucleotides read TGTGCCAGCAGCAGCTCCCCCGGGAACACTGAAGCTTTCTTT. Protein: CASSSSPGNTEAFF.

This clone has a single count. This chain's CDR3 is CASSVDTGYNEQFF. The CDR3 coding sequence is TGTGCCAGCAGCGTAGATACAGGATACAATGAGCAGTTCTTC. V is TRBV9 and J is TRBJ2-1; a weak D match, TRBD1 (5 bases). The germline gives CDR1 SGDLS, CDR2 YYNGEE. Deletions cut 0 bases from V and 4 bases from J, with 8 bases between. This CDR3 comprises 14 residues.

The chain combines TRBV9 with TRBJ1-4, with TRBD1 matching 10 bases. The CDR3 totals 17 residues. Germline CDR1 reads SGDLS; CDR2 reads YYNGEE. V was clipped by 3 bases and J by 6 bases; unmatched bases: 11. The CDR3 DNA sequence: TGTGCCAGCAGCGCCGCCGGCGGGACAGGGGTTTATGAAAAACTGTTTTTT. It translates to CASSAAGGTGVYEKLFF. The entire variable domain, with the rest obtained from reference TRBV9 and TRBJ1-4, is as follows: DSGVTQTPKHLITATGQRVTLRCSPRSGDLSVYWYQQSLDQGLQFLIQYYNGEERAKGNILERFSAQQFPDLHSELNLSSLELGDSALYFCASSAAGGTGVYEKLFFGSGTQLSVL.

The chain uses TRBV27 and TRBJ1-1; D unresolved. V lost 2 bases, J lost 1 base, and 11 bases lay in between. The length of the CDR3 is 15 residues. The germline V gene encodes CDR1 MNHEY and CDR2 SMNVEV (reference sequence). This CDR3 reads CASSLRGRENTEAFF. For the CDR3, the DNA is TGTGCCAGCAGTTTACGAGGGCGAGAGAACACTGAAGCTTTCTTT.